This paragraph covers one T cell receptor beta chain sequence. This entry belongs to a study of patients and donors after allogeneic stem cell transplantation. TCRdb redid the calling of the RT-PCR reads with MiXCR, one entry per CDR3 protein. The table lists hundreds of thousands of distinct CDR3 sequences, approximately 16% of them singletons. CDR1 is SNHLY and CDR2 is FYNNEI in the germline V gene. Losses at the gene ends were 6 bases for V and 0 bases for J; bases not matched to a gene: 19. The CDR3 contains 21 residues. This receptor was taken from a human donor who was either an allogeneic HSCT recipient or a stem cell or donor lymphocyte infusion donor (not recorded which). It is not recorded whose cells these are; they may come from a transplant donor. Material: blood, either unsorted or a sorted T cell fraction (not recorded which). V usage is TRBV2 and J usage is TRBJ2-1; 11 bases align to TRBD2. The CDR3 is CASSIPPLTSGGPSSYNEQFF. The CDR3, as DNA: TGTGCCAGCAGCATCCCCCCCCTCACTAGCGGGGGCCCAAGCTCCTACAATGAGCAGTTCTTC.